This T cell receptor (beta chain) was documented in a study of blood T cell repertoires in COVID-19 (dated by TCRdb to between 2020 and 2021). For context, the study as a whole: Samples covering the acute and convalescent phases of COVID-19 were provided by collaborators in the United States, Italy and Spain. Deeply sampled blood TCRbeta repertoires from subjects exposed to, actively infected with, or recovered from COVID-19 were included in the dataset. A de-identified subject ID, COVID-19 status, age in years and sex were almost always included in the sample metadata. The repertoires were released in a freely available public database intended as a resource for research on the immune response to SARS-CoV-2. The material from the prospective study consisted of cDNA or gDNA derived from T cells, B-cell-depleted T cells, or PBMCs. Where HLA class I and class II types were available, the types were taken from metadata supplied by the sample provider, not from assay-based typing. Samples were obtained from the ongoing ImmuneRACE study (first 160 participants) and from 1,254 subjects provided by 6 global collaborators.

On this clone itself: This receptor's antigen is unknown. No quality values exist for individual bases; no much larger clone is one base distant.

Each collaborating institution followed its own protocols to collect whole blood in K2EDTA tubes. For TCRbeta analysis, collaborators shipped samples in one of three forms: frozen whole blood, isolated PBMCs, or DNA extracted from either of those sample types. The CDR3 numbers 15 residues from cysteine through phenylalanine. Of the read, only the CDR3 DNA is kept; its 45 bases are in frame from base 1. Trimming takes 1 base from V and 5 bases from J, and the germline ends sit 12 bases apart. CDR1 and CDR2, per the germline V gene (reference sequence), are SEHNR and FQNEAQ. TCRbeta CDR3 regions were amplified from genomic DNA using the immunoSEQ Assay, a bias-controlled multiplex PCR. For the original study's pipeline: Nucleated cell counts per sample were estimated from amplification of reference gene primers within the assay. To quantify the absolute abundance of each unique TCRbeta CDR3 rearrangement, sequence reads were collapsed and filtered. For each sample, productive Simpson clonality was calculated as the square root of Simpson's diversity index over productive rearrangements. TCRdb limited this immuneACCESS table to in-frame rearrangements with V and J called. A share of clones is missing; checked studies link under half to unresolved V genes, and the rest is unexplained. Clonal size and the V and J genes are those of that table, whereas D and trimming came from the DNA. Present in this sample are roughly 63,000 clones, 80% to 90% of which were seen just once. Approximately 2.5% of the sample is held by the ten biggest clonotypes.

The full study reports these points: Clinical and demographic metadata were provided uncurated, with the amount varying by source and participant.

The receptor comes from a human donor in a cohort sampled during active COVID-19. This chain joins TRBV7-9 to TRBJ2-1; matching of 5 bases hints at TRBD1 as the D gene. Sample: peripheral blood. This receptor carries the CDR3 CASSLDYAGHNEQFF. The DNA sequence is TGTGCCAGCAGCTTAGATTACGCAGGGCACAATGAGCAGTTCTTC.